Below are 32 T cell receptor beta chains sequenced from a single sample in a study of cytomegalovirus exposure and HLA in healthy donors. Both 60 Vbeta primers and 13 Jbeta primers went into the PCR. Profiled with immunoSEQ multiplex PCR; TCRdb holds only in-frame clones, not every one. The profile shows about 180,000 clones, around four fifths of them singletons. The sample taken for sequencing was PBMCs. The receptors here all came from a woman under 40 in good health and CMV-seronegative.

The chain carries TRBV19 and TRBJ2-7, with unresolved D. Per the germline V gene, CDR1 is LNHDA and CDR2 is SQIVND (reference sequence). The CDR3 contains 11 residues. Trimming pared 4 bases from V and 2 bases from J, leaving 3 bases between. CDR3 DNA sequence: TGTGCCAGTAGTAATACCTACGAGCAGTACTTC. It yields the protein CASSNTYEQYF.

The rearrangement links TRBV19 to TRBJ2-7; a possible D gene is TRBD1 (6 bases). This CDR3 has 14 residues. The V end was cut by 6 bases, the J end by 0 bases, with 12 bases between. CDR1 is LNHDA and CDR2 is SQIVND in the germline V gene (reference sequence). The CDR3 DNA follows: TGTGCCAGTAGCCGCGGACAGCGCTCCTACGAGCAGTACTTC. The encoded protein is CASSRGQRSYEQYF. The full variable domain, completed using reference TRBV19 and TRBJ2-7, is DGGITQSPKYLFRKEGQNVTLSCEQNLNHDAMYWYRQDPGQGLRLIYYSQIVNDFQKGDIAEGYSVSREKKESFPLTVTSAQKNPTAFYLCASSRGQRSYEQYFGPGTRLTVT.

The V call is TRBV4-3, the J call TRBJ2-3; 13 bases map to TRBD2. The CDR3 runs 18 residues. The V and J ends lost 0 bases and 5 bases, in that order; junction bases with no gene match: 8. CDR1 LGHNA and CDR2 YSLEER come from the germline V gene. The CDR3 is CASSQDLTSGGFGDTQYF. DNA for the CDR3: TGCGCCAGCAGCCAAGACTTGACTAGCGGGGGGTTCGGAGATACGCAGTATTTT.

This chain connects TRBV29-1 to TRBJ1-2; weak D call: TRBD1 (5 bases). V shed 0 bases and J shed 4 bases, with 24 bases lying between them. Germline values: CDR1 SQVTM, CDR2 ANQGSEA. This CDR3 is built from 18 residues. CDR3 in amino acids: CSVEDNAAGRPGGYGYTF. In DNA, the CDR3 is TGCAGCGTTGAAGATAATGCGGCAGGGAGGCCAGGCGGCTATGGCTACACCTTC.

The chain uses TRBV5-6 and TRBJ2-1; D might be TRBD1 (6 bases). The CDR3 extends over 13 amino acids. V shed 5 bases and J shed 4 bases, with 10 bases lying between them. Germline CDR1 is SGHDT and CDR2 is YYEEEE. CDR3 sequence (DNA): TGTGCCAGCAGACGAACAGGGTACAATGAGCAGTTCTTC. Encoded protein: CASRRTGYNEQFF.

The chain is built from TRBV18 and TRBJ1-6; TRBD1 agrees at 7 bases. CDR1 KGHSH and CDR2 LQKENI come from the germline V gene. The CDR3 contains 14 residues. Trimming cost V 1 base and J 10 bases; bases outside gene matches: 4. Written as DNA, the CDR3 is TGTGCCAGCTCACCACGACAGGGATACTCACCCCTCCACTTT. Protein product: CASSPRQGYSPLHF.

With regard to this clone: The junction departs from the called germline gene at one end, perhaps through a read error. This same CDR3 is encoded by further DNA sequences in the sample. V usage is TRBV18 and J usage is TRBJ2-5; D tentatively reads TRBD1 or TRBD2 (6 bases each). This CDR3 region has 13 residues. CDR1 and CDR2 from the germline V gene are KGHSH and LQKENI. The CDR3 here is CASSPQGGETQYF. The CDR3 coding sequence is TGTGCCAGCTCCCCACAGGGAGGTGAGACCCAGTACTTC.

This clone came up a few times. This chain links TRBV6-5 with TRBJ1-3, with D hard to call. Trimming stripped 6 bases from V and 0 bases from J, with 12 bases between. The germline V gene encodes CDR1 MNHEY and CDR2 SVGAGI. The CDR3 runs 15 residues. CDR3 region: CASSSSRFSGNTIYF. The CDR3 region has the DNA TGTGCCAGCAGCTCGAGCCGGTTCTCTGGAAACACCATATATTTT.

In its sample, this clone was seen many times. This chain uses TRBV19 with TRBJ2-5, with D perhaps matching TRBD1 (6 bases). Germline V gene sequence: CDR1 LNHDA, CDR2 SQIVND (reference sequence). This CDR3 contains 16 residues. The germline V and J ends were trimmed by 5 bases and 1 base, with 17 bases remaining between them. For the CDR3, the DNA is TGTGCCAGTAGTCCAGGGACACCGGATCGCCAAGAGACCCAGTACTTC. Protein: CASSPGTPDRQETQYF.

This clone was counted a few times. The rearrangement joins TRBV29-1 to TRBJ1-1; 10 nucleotides align to TRBD1. V shed 2 bases and J 7 bases; nucleotides not matched to a gene: 7. Germline CDR1 SQVTM, CDR2 ANQGSEA. The CDR3 consists of 14 residues. CDR3 coding DNA: TGCAGCGTTGAAAGTGGACAGGGGGTATTTGAAGCTTTCTTT. Protein product: CSVESGQGVFEAFF.

This clone appeared a single time. CDR3 region: CASSLAQGPYGYTF. CDR3 coding DNA: TGTGCCAGCAGCTTAGCACAGGGGCCCTATGGCTACACCTTC. V is TRBV7-6 and J is TRBJ1-2, with TRBD1 matching 7 bases. The CDR3 has 14 amino acids. The J segment lost 4 bases and the V segment lost 0 bases, leaving 2 bases of the junction unmatched. The V gene's germline CDR1 is SGHVS and CDR2 FNYEAQ. The complete variable domain, with remaining parts taken from reference TRBV7-6 and TRBJ1-2, reads GAGVSQSPRYKVTKRGQDVALRCDPISGHVSLYWYRQALGQGPEFLTYFNYEAQQDKSGLPNDRFSAERPEGSISTLTIQRTEQRDSAMYRCASSLAQGPYGYTFGSGTRLTVV.

V usage is TRBV29-1 and J usage is TRBJ2-1; TRBD1 matches 11 bases. The CDR3 runs to 14 residues. V was pared by 6 bases and J by 5 bases, with 6 bases of the junction left unmatched. From germline, CDR1 is SQVTM and CDR2 ANQGSEA. The CDR3 nucleotides are TGCAGCGTCCAGGGACAGGGGGTCGACAATGAGCAGTTCTTC. It encodes CSVQGQGVDNEQFF.

This clone was detected once. The CDR3 DNA reads as TGTGCCAGCAGCTTACGGGACAGGGGGCCTACCGGGGAGCTGTTTTTT. Translation: CASSLRDRGPTGELFF. This chain joins TRBV7-2 and TRBJ2-2; 12 nucleotides align to TRBD1. The V segment lost 2 bases and the J segment 5 bases; nucleotides outside the gene matches: 3. The CDR3 loop spans 16 amino acids. Germline lookup yields CDR1 SGHTA and CDR2 FQGNSA.

This clone was counted between two and nine times. The J gene is TRBJ2-7, the V gene TRBV5-1, with 9 bases matching TRBD2. CDR3 size: 14 residues. CDR1 SGHRS and CDR2 YFSETQ come from the germline V gene. Trimming at V came to 5 bases and at J to 4 bases, leaving 7 bases not matched to a gene. Written as DNA, the CDR3 is TGCGCCAGCAGAAAGACTAGCGGAACTTACGAGCAGTACTTC. It is translated as CASRKTSGTYEQYF.

The chain uses TRBV5-6 and TRBJ1-5; TRBD1 might be the D (5 bases). CDR1 SGHDT and CDR2 YYEEEE come from the germline V gene. The V end was cut by 1 base, the J end by 3 bases, with 14 bases between. CDR3 length: 16 amino acids. CDR3 region: CASSLRQGSNNQPQHF. The CDR3 DNA follows: TGTGCCAGCAGCTTGAGGCAGGGAAGTAACAATCAGCCCCAGCATTTT.

The genes are TRBV5-1 and TRBJ1-2, with 10 bases that match TRBD1. V gave up 1 base and J gave up 4 bases; unmatched junction bases: 7. The germline V gene encodes CDR1 SGHRS and CDR2 YFSETQ. The CDR3 runs 16 residues. CDR3 residues: CASSLLGQGFGYGYTF. CDR3 coding DNA: TGCGCCAGCAGCTTGCTGGGACAGGGGTTTGGCTATGGCTACACCTTC.

V is TRBV5-1 and J is TRBJ1-1, with D uncertain. This CDR3 is built from 14 residues. Germline-derived CDR1 and CDR2 are SGHRS and YFSETQ. V shed 0 bases and J shed 0 bases, with 6 bases lying between them. This CDR3 is CASSLDRMNTEAFF. The CDR3 DNA follows: TGCGCCAGCAGCTTGGACAGAATGAACACTGAAGCTTTCTTT.

The chain combines TRBV7-8 with TRBJ1-4, with D possibly matching TRBD1 (6 bases). The CDR3 length is 16 residues. V shed 5 bases and J shed 7 bases, with 20 bases lying between them. The germline CDR1 and CDR2 sequences are SGHVS and FQNEAQ. In DNA, the CDR3 is TGTGCCAGCAGCGCGTCGCTCGGGACACTAAGTGAAAAACTGTTTTTT. Translation gives CASSASLGTLSEKLFF.

The J gene is TRBJ2-7, the V gene TRBV18; D remains unclear. V lost 0 bases and J 6 bases, leaving 12 bases between the germline ends. The CDR3 is 14 amino acids. The germline CDR1 and CDR2 sequences are KGHSH and LQKENI. This CDR3 is CASSPPSVPGEQYF. In nucleotides, the CDR3 is TGTGCCAGCTCACCACCGTCGGTCCCGGGCGAGCAGTACTTC.

In this sample, this clone turned up a few times. This chain connects TRBV7-6 to TRBJ2-6, with 9 bases identical to TRBD1. The CDR3 has 16 amino acids. The junction had 0 bases not matched to a gene; V was cut back by 1 base and J by 2 bases. From germline, CDR1 is SGHVS and CDR2 FNYEAQ. CDR3 in amino acids: CASSLGQGAGANVLTF. In nucleotides, the CDR3 is TGTGCCAGCAGCTTAGGACAGGGGGCTGGGGCCAACGTCCTGACTTTC.

V and J are TRBV4-2 and TRBJ1-4; D might be TRBD1 (6 bases). V lost 1 base and J lost 5, with 17 bases in between. CDR1 and CDR2 from the germline V gene are LGHNA and YNFKEQ. The CDR3 extends over 17 amino acids. The CDR3: CASSQGPLTGSNEKLFF. Written as DNA, the CDR3 is TGTGCCAGCAGCCAAGGACCCTTGACAGGTTCAAATGAAAAACTGTTTTTT.

The chain links TRBV4-1 to TRBJ2-1; 16 nucleotides agree with TRBD2. The CDR3 totals 17 residues. The J segment lost 7 bases and the V segment lost 4 bases, leaving 7 bases of the junction unmatched. Germline assignment: CDR1 MGHRA and CDR2 YSYEKL. The CDR3 DNA follows: TGCGCCAGCAGCCCGGGACTAGCGGGGGGGCCGTATAATGAGCAGTTCTTC. Translated, it gives CASSPGLAGGPYNEQFF.

About this clone: Germline is not matched at one junction end, which may reflect a read error. This chain uses TRBV7-7 with TRBJ2-5; D gene uncertain. The CDR3 runs to 14 residues. Germline V lookup: CDR1 SSHAT, CDR2 FNYEAQ (reference sequence). The CDR3 nucleotides read TGTGCTAGCAGCCTTTCGTGGAGCCAAGAGACCCAGTACTTC. It translates to CASSLSWSQETQYF. Combining the CDR3 with reference TRBV7-7 and TRBJ2-5 gives the whole variable domain GAGVSQSPRYKVTKRGQDVTLRCDPISSHATLYWYQQALGQGPEFLTYFNYEAQPDKSGLPSDRFSAERPEGSISTLTIQRTEQRDSAMYRCASSLSWSQETQYFGPGTRLLVL.

This chain connects TRBV14 to TRBJ1-1; D gene unclear. V lost 0 bases and J 0 bases, leaving 11 bases between the germline ends. This CDR3 is built from 16 residues. Germline CDR1 is SGHDN and CDR2 is FVKESK. CDR3 in amino acids: CASSQDFWAVNTEAFF. The CDR3, as DNA: TGTGCCAGCAGCCAAGATTTTTGGGCAGTGAACACTGAAGCTTTCTTT.

This clone was observed a handful of times. The chain employs TRBV5-1 and TRBJ1-1; no definite D call. Germline V gene data show CDR1 as SGHRS and CDR2 as YFSETQ. V shed 0 bases and J shed 0 bases, with 6 bases lying between them. CDR3 size: 14 residues. The CDR3 loop is CASSLDSLNTEAFF. CDR3 nucleotide sequence: TGCGCCAGCAGCTTGGACAGCTTGAACACTGAAGCTTTCTTT.

This chain connects TRBV6-5 to TRBJ2-5, with a weak D call TRBD1 (8 bases). The ends were cut back, 6 bases at V and 4 bases at J, with 12 bases in the middle. This CDR3 is 13 amino acids long. Germline V gives CDR1 MNHEY, CDR2 SVGAGI. This chain's CDR3 is CASSHRGGETQYF. DNA of the CDR3: TGTGCCAGCAGCCACAGGGGGGGAGAGACCCAGTACTTC.

This clone was seen more than once but under ten times. The same CDR3 also results from other DNA sequences found in this sample. The V call is TRBV7-3, the J call TRBJ1-1; no reliable D call. The ends were cut back, 0 bases at V and 1 base at J, with 3 bases in the middle. This CDR3 spans 13 amino acids. The germline gives CDR1 SGHTA, CDR2 FQGTGA. The CDR3 reads CASSLTKNTEAFF. DNA for the CDR3: TGTGCCAGCAGCTTAACCAAGAACACTGAAGCTTTCTTT. The entire variable domain, with the rest obtained from reference TRBV7-3 and TRBJ1-1, is as follows: GAGVSQTPSNKVTEKGKYVELRCDPISGHTALYWYRQSLGQGPEFLIYFQGTGAADDSGLPNDRFFAVRPEGSVSTLKIQRTERGDSAVYLCASSLTKNTEAFFGQGTRLTVV.

The chain combines TRBV6-5 with TRBJ2-7, with 7 bases aligning to TRBD2. V lost 2 bases to trimming and J lost 1 base; unmatched junction nucleotides: 2. CDR3 length equals 14 residues. Germline V lookup: CDR1 MNHEY, CDR2 SVGAGI. The CDR3 DNA reads as TGTGCCAGCAGTTACCTCGGGGGGTCCTACGAGCAGTACTTC. This encodes CASSYLGGSYEQYF.

J is TRBJ2-6 and V is TRBV5-1; perhaps TRBD2 as D (6 bases). V was cut by 4 bases and J by 0 bases, with 14 bases left in between. CDR1 is SGHRS, CDR2 YFSETQ, per germline. CDR3 length: 17 amino acids. CDR3 in amino acids: CASSGRDSSSGANVLTF. CDR3 nucleotides: TGCGCCAGCAGCGGCCGGGACTCTAGCTCTGGGGCCAACGTCCTGACTTTC.

The rearrangement links TRBV7-9 to TRBJ1-1; a possible D gene is TRBD1 (6 bases). This CDR3 has 14 residues. V was cut by 5 bases and J by 0 bases, with 10 bases left in between. The germline CDR1 and CDR2 sequences are SEHNR and FQNEAQ (reference sequence). The CDR3 nucleotides are TGTGCCAGCAGCCGGAGACAGGTGAACACTGAAGCTTTCTTT. This sequence encodes CASSRRQVNTEAFF.

This clone was recorded a few times. The rearrangement joins TRBV6-1 to TRBJ2-5, with a possible D match to TRBD2 (5 bases). The J call is uncertain, as TRBJ2-7 better fits the DNA end. Germline V gives CDR1 MNHNS, CDR2 SASEGT. The CDR3 is made up of 14 amino acids. CDR3 DNA sequence: TGTGCCAGCAGTGAAGGTGAGGGCCCCTACGAGCAGTACTTC. Protein sequence: CASSEGEGPYEQYF.

The CDR3 loop reads CASSYPGQGQQPQHF. In DNA form, the CDR3 reads TGTGCCAGCAGTTACCCGGGACAGGGGCAGCAGCCCCAGCATTTT. The rearrangement uses TRBV6-6 and TRBJ1-5; 10 nucleotides align to TRBD1. V trimming: 2 bases; J trimming: 7 bases; junction bases outside the gene matches: 5. Germline assignment: CDR1 MNHNY and CDR2 SVGAGI (reference sequence). The CDR3 is 15 amino acids.